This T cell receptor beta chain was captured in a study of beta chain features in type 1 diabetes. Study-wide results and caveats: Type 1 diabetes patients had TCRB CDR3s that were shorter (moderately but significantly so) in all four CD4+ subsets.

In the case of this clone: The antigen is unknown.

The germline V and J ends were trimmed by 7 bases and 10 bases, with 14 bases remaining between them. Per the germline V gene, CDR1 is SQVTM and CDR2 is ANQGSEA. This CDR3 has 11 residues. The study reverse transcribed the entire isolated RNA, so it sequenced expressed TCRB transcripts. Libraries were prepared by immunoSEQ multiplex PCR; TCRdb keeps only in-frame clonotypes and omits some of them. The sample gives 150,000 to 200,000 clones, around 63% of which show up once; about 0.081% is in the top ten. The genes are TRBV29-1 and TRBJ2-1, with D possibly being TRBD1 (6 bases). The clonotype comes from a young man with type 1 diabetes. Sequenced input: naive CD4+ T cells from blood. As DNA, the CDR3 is TGCAGCGCCCGGACAGTAAACGAGCAGTTCTTC. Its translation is CSARTVNEQFF.